These 9 T cell receptor beta chains were sequenced from one sample in a study of shared clonotypes between healthy human individuals. TCRdb's copy holds only in-frame clones and misses some; the assay was immunoSEQ multiplex PCR. The table has about a million clones, around three quarters seen once. Sequencing was performed on memory CD4+ T cells from PBMCs. Subset noted: CD45RA-negative fraction. Receptor source: a man aged 18 to 29 in good health. Some clones in this sample may be carry-over from other donors' samples.

The chain is built from TRBV5-4 and TRBJ2-3; D is perhaps TRBD1 (5 bases). CDR3 length: 13 amino acids. V was trimmed by 4 bases and J by 6 bases, leaving 12 bases between them. CDR1 SGHNT and CDR2 YYREEE come from the germline V gene (reference sequence). The CDR3 DNA reads as TGTGCCAGCAGCCGAACAGGAGATGATACGCAGTATTTT. Its protein is CASSRTGDDTQYF.

The chain recombines TRBV4-3 with TRBJ1-1; D unresolved. Germline V CDR1 and CDR2: LGHNA, YSLEER. Trimming removed 4 bases from V and 4 bases from J, with 10 bases in between. CDR3 size: 13 residues. CDR3: CASSPNRLTEAFF. In DNA, the CDR3 is TGCGCCAGCAGCCCGAACAGACTCACTGAAGCTTTCTTT.

The chain is built from TRBV9 and TRBJ2-7, with a weak D call TRBD1 (7 bases). The length of the CDR3 is 20 residues. V was shortened by 0 bases and J by 7 bases, with 32 bases between the two germline ends. CDR1 is SGDLS, CDR2 YYNGEE, per germline. The CDR3 nucleotides are TGTGCCAGCAGCGTAGGCATCTTTATGGGGGGCCGACAGGGCGACCGGGAGCAGTACTTC. As protein: CASSVGIFMGGRQGDREQYF.

This clone was observed a handful of times. The V gene is TRBV6-4, the J gene TRBJ1-3, with D perhaps matching TRBD1 (5 bases). The CDR3 contains 13 residues. CDR1 MRHNA and CDR2 SNTAGT come from the germline V gene. V lost 2 bases to trimming and J lost 3 bases, with 5 bases between them. CDR3 protein: CASSDRGGNTIYF. CDR3 coding DNA: TGTGCCAGCAGTGACAGGGGTGGAAACACCATATATTTT.

The gene calls are TRBV30 and TRBJ1-2; D is possibly TRBD1 (6 bases). The ends were cut back, 4 bases at V and 1 base at J, with 16 bases in the middle. CDR3 length: 15 amino acids. The germline V gene has CDR1 GTSNPN and CDR2 SVGIG (reference sequence). The CDR3, as DNA: TGTGCCTGGAAGAGGGGGACAACAATTAACTATGGCTACACCTTC. It encodes CAWKRGTTINYGYTF.

V gene TRBV27 combines with J gene TRBJ2-5, with 9 bases matching TRBD2. The CDR3 is made up of 16 amino acids. With V trimmed by 5 bases and J by 2 bases, 9 bases remained unmatched. Germline CDR1 reads MNHEY; CDR2 reads SMNVEV (reference sequence). CDR3: CASSPRRLAGQETQYF. CDR3 bases: TGTGCCAGCAGTCCCCGCAGGCTAGCGGGGCAAGAGACCCAGTACTTC.

The rearrangement uses TRBV7-8 and TRBJ1-2, with D maybe TRBD1 (6 bases). Germline V CDR1 and CDR2: SGHVS, FQNEAQ. The length of the CDR3 is 14 residues. V gave up 5 bases and J gave up 6 bases, with 16 bases separating them. The CDR3 sequence: CASSPPTGRDGYTF. The CDR3 DNA reads as TGTGCCAGCAGCCCCCCCACAGGGAGGGATGGCTACACCTTC.

As concerns this clone: This same CDR3 is encoded by further DNA sequences in the sample. The chain combines TRBV9 with TRBJ2-7, with D possibly being TRBD1 (6 bases). The germline V and J ends were trimmed by 0 bases and 3 bases, with 10 bases remaining between them. This CDR3 has 14 residues. Per the germline V gene, CDR1 is SGDLS and CDR2 is YYNGEE. CDR3 bases: TGTGCCAGCAGCGTAGGCGGACAGAGCTACGAGCAGTACTTC. It yields the protein CASSVGGQSYEQYF.

This sequence joins TRBV28 and TRBJ2-1, with D perhaps being TRBD1 or TRBD2 (6 bases each). CDR3 length: 15 amino acids. Germline V CDR1 and CDR2: MDHEN, SYDVKM. Trimming stripped 6 bases from V and 3 bases from J, with 15 bases between. The CDR3 reads CASRVPGADYNEQFF. As DNA, the CDR3 is TGTGCCAGCAGGGTCCCGGGGGCCGACTACAATGAGCAGTTCTTC.